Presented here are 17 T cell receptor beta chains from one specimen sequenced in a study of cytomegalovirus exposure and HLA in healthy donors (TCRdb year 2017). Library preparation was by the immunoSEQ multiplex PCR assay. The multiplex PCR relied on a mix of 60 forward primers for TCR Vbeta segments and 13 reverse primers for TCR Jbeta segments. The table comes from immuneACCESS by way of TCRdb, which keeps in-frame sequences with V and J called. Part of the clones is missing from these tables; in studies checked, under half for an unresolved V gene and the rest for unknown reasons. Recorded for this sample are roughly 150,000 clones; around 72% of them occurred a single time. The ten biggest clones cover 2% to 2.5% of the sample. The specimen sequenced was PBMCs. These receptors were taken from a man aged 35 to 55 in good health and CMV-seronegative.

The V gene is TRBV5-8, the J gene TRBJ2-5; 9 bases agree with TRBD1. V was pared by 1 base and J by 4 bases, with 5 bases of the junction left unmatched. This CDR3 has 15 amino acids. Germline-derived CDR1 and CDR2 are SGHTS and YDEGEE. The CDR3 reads CASSLTPTGGETQYF. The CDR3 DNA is TGTGCCAGCAGCTTGACCCCGACAGGGGGAGAGACCCAGTACTTC.

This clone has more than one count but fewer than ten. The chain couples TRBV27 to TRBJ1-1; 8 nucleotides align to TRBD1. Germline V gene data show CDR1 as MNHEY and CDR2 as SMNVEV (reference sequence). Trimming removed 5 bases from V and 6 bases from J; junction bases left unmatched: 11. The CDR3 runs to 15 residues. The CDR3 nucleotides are TGTGCCAGCAGTCAGAAGACAGGGGCGACGTCTGAAGCTTTCTTT. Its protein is CASSQKTGATSEAFF.

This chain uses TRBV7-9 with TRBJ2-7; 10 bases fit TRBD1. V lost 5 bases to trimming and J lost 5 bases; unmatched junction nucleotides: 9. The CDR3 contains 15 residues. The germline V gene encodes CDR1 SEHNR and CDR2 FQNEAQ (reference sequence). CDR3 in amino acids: CASSLTGTGDHEQYF. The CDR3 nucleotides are TGTGCCAGCAGCCTCACCGGGACAGGGGATCACGAGCAGTACTTC.

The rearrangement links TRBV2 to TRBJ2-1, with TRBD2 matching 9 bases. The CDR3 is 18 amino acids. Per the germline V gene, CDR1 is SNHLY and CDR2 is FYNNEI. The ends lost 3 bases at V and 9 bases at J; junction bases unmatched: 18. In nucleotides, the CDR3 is TGTGCCAGCAGTGAGTCGGGCCTACTGGCGGGGGGGCGAAGTGAGCAGTTCTTC. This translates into CASSESGLLAGGRSEQFF.

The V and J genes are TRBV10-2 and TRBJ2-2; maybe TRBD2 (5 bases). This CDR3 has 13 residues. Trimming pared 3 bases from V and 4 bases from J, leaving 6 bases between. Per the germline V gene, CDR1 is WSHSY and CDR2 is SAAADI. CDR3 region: CASSDEGTGELFF. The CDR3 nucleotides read TGCGCCAGCAGTGATGAGGGCACCGGGGAGCTGTTTTTT.

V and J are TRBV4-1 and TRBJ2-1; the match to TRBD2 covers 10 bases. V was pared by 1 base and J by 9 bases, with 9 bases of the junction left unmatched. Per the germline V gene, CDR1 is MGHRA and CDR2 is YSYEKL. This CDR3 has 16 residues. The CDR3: CASSQAPSGRDGEQFF. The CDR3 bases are TGCGCCAGCAGCCAAGCCCCCAGCGGGAGGGATGGTGAGCAGTTCTTC.

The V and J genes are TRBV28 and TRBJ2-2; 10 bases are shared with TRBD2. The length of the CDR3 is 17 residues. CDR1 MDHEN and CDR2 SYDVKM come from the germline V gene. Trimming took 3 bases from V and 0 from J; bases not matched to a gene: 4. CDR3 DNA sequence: TGTGCCAGCAGTTTCCGACTAGCGGGTACGAACACCGGGGAGCTGTTTTTT. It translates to CASSFRLAGTNTGELFF.

The CDR3 here is CASSLKAATKRLRGAFF. CDR3 bases: TGCGCCAGCAGCTTGAAGGCAGCGACTAAGCGCTTAAGAGGAGCTTTCTTT. This chain links TRBV5-1 with TRBJ1-1; unclear D gene. CDR1 is SGHRS, CDR2 YFSETQ, per germline. This CDR3 is 17 amino acids long. Deletions cut 1 base from V and 10 bases from J, with 26 bases between.

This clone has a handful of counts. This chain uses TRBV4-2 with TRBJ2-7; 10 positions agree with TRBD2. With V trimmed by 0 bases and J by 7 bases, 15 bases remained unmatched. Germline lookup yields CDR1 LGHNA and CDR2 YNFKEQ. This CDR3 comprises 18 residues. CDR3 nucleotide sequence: TGTGCCAGCAGCCAAGAAACCGATAGCGGGGGGAGATCGTGGGAGCAGTACTTC. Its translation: CASSQETDSGGRSWEQYF.

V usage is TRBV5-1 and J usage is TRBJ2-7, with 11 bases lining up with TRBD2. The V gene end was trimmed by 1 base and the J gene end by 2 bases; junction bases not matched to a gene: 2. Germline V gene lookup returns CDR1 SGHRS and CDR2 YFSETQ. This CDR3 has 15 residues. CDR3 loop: CASSLNSGGAYEQYF. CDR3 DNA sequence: TGCGCCAGCAGCTTGAATAGCGGGGGGGCCTACGAGCAGTACTTC. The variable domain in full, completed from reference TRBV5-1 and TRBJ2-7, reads KAGVTQTPRYLIKTRGQQVTLSCSPISGHRSVSWYQQTPGQGLQFLFEYFSETQRNKGNFPGRFSGRQFSNSRSEMNVSTLELGDSALYLCASSLNSGGAYEQYFGPGTRLTVT.

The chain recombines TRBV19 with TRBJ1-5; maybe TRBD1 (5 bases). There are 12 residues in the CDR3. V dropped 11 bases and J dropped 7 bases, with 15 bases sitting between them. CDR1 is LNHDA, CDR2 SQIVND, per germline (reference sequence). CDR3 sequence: CACRGVGQPQHF. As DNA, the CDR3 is TGTGCCTGCCGGGGGGTTGGACAGCCCCAGCATTTT.

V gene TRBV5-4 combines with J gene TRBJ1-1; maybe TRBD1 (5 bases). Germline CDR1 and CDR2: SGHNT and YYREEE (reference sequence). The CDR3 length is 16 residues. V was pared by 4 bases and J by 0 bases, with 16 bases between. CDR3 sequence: CASSPQVIDLNTEAFF. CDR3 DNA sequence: TGTGCCAGCAGCCCACAGGTCATTGACTTGAACACTGAAGCTTTCTTT.

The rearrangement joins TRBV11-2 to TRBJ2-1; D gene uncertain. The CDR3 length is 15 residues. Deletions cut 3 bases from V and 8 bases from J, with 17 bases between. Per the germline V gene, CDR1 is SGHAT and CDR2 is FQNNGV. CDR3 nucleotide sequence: TGTGCCAGCAGCTTGCGGAATATCAGAATGGATGAGCAGTTCTTC. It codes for CASSLRNIRMDEQFF. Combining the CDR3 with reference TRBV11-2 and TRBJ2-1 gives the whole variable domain EAGVAQSPRYKIIEKRQSVAFWCNPISGHATLYWYQQILGQGPKLLIQFQNNGVVDDSQLPKDRFSAERLKGVDSTLKIQPAKLEDSAVYLCASSLRNIRMDEQFFGPGTRLTVL.

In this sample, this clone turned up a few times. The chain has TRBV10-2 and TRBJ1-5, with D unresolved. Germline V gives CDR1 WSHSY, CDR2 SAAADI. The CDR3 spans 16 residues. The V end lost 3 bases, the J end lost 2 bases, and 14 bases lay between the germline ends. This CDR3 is CASSENRLDGNQPQHF. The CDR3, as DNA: TGCGCCAGCAGTGAAAACCGACTAGATGGCAATCAGCCCCAGCATTTT.

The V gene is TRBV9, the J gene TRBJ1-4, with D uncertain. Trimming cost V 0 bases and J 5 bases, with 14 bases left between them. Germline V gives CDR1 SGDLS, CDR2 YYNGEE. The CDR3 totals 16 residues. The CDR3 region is CASSVGLGAQNEKLFF. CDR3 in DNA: TGTGCCAGCAGCGTAGGTCTCGGAGCGCAAAATGAAAAACTGTTTTTT.

Written as DNA, the CDR3 is TGTGCCAGCAGCCCGACTTGGGACAGGGTGGTAGAGACCCAGTACTTC. Encoded protein: CASSPTWDRVVETQYF. V usage is TRBV5-4 and J usage is TRBJ2-5; 9 bases line up with TRBD1. Germline CDR1 SGHNT, CDR2 YYREEE (reference sequence). The CDR3 length is 16 residues. J lost 4 bases, V lost 4 bases, and 11 bases had no gene match.

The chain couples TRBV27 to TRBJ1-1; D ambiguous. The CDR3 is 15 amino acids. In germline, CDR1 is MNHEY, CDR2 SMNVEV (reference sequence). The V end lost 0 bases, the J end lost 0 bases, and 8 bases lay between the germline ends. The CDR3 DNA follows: TGTGCCAGCAGTTTATCCGGGGTCTTGAACACTGAAGCTTTCTTT. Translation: CASSLSGVLNTEAFF.